A selection of T cell receptor beta chains follows, all from one sample in a study of PD-1 blockade in classical Hodgkin lymphoma. This table comes from immunoSEQ multiplex PCR, and its TCRdb copy is limited to in-frame clones, with some not included. The sample has around 15,000 clones, roughly 63% seen once; the top ten hold roughly 8%. This sample comprised peripheral blood mononuclear cells (PBMCs), obtained before the second cycle of nivolumab. Receptor source: a human donor with classical Hodgkin lymphoma. Each CDR3 is given with its conserved first and last residue. The order of the fields is V gene, J gene, clone size, D gene, CDR3 protein, CDR3 DNA. A D gene is named only where the DNA matches it firmly. A row's size may be missing; if present it is once, few, many or a size class.

TRBV7-9	TRBJ2-7	.	TRBD1	CASSPGTGPYEQYF	TGTGCCAGCAGCCCCGGGACAGGACCCTACGAGCAGTACTTC
TRBV28	TRBJ2-1	.	.	CASSFAGIYNEQFF	TGTGCCAGCAGTTTTGCAGGAATCTACAATGAGCAGTTCTTC
TRBV28	TRBJ1-5	.	TRBD1	CASSPTQGALNQPQHF	TGTGCCAGCAGTCCAACACAGGGGGCCCTTAATCAGCCCCAGCATTTT
TRBV6-6	TRBJ2-6	.	.	CASSYYGPSGANVLTF	TGTGCCAGCAGTTACTACGGACCCTCTGGGGCCAACGTCCTGACTTTC
TRBV7-2	TRBJ2-2	few	TRBD1	CASSFSAPGQSTGELFF	TGTGCCAGCAGCTTCTCGGCCCCGGGACAGAGCACCGGGGAGCTGTTTTTT
TRBV6-1	TRBJ2-1	.	.	CASSEQGPKQFF	TGTGCCAGCAGTGAACAGGGACCTAAGCAGTTCTTC
TRBV11-2	TRBJ1-5	.	.	CASSPGGGNQPQHF	TGTGCCAGCAGCCCGGGCGGGGGCAATCAGCCCCAGCATTTT
TRBV10-2	TRBJ2-5	.	.	CASKRDLQETQYF	TGCGCCAGCAAACGGGACCTCCAAGAGACCCAGTACTTC
TRBV29-1	TRBJ2-1	.	TRBD2	CSVPGTSGSYNEQFF	TGCAGCGTCCCCGGGACTAGCGGTTCCTACAATGAGCAGTTCTTC
TRBV1	TRBJ2-2	.	.	CTSSQDTGGELFF	TGCACCAGCAGCCAAGATACAGGCGGGGAGCTGTTTTTT
TRBV6-5	TRBJ2-1	.	TRBD2	CASSREGSYNEQFF	TGTGCCAGCAGCCGGGAGGGCAGTTACAATGAGCAGTTCTTC
TRBV28	TRBJ2-3	.	.	CAAFRGGSTDTQYF	TGTGCCGCTTTCCGGGGCGGGAGCACAGATACGCAGTATTTT
TRBV28	TRBJ2-7	.	.	CASSPDPGRSYEQYF	TGTGCCAGCAGTCCCGACCCGGGGCGCTCCTACGAGCAGTACTTC
TRBV9	TRBJ2-7	.	TRBD2	CASSVSGTSGTYEQYF	TGTGCCAGCAGCGTATCGGGAACTAGCGGGACCTACGAGCAGTACTTC
TRBV2	TRBJ2-2	.	TRBD2	CASSGTSGFLRTGELFF	TGTGCCAGCTCCGGGACTAGCGGGTTCCTGCGGACCGGGGAGCTGTTTTTT
TRBV4-2	TRBJ2-7	.	.	CASSQPEGVHEQYF	TGTGCCAGCAGCCAGCCCGAGGGGGTACACGAGCAGTACTTC
TRBV5-4	TRBJ2-7	few	.	CASSRQGLGHYEQYF	TGTGCCAGCAGCCGACAGGGACTCGGGCACTACGAGCAGTACTTC
TRBV5-4	TRBJ2-5	.	TRBD2	CASSLGGTSTRKETQYF	TGTGCCAGCAGCTTGGGAGGGACTAGCACAAGGAAAGAGACCCAGTACTTC
TRBV6-1	TRBJ1-2	.	.	CASSTTGIYGYTF	TGTGCCAGCAGTACCACAGGAATCTATGGCTACACCTTC
TRBV10-3	TRBJ2-3	few	TRBD2	CAISESGLAVTDTQYF	TGTGCCATCAGTGAGTCTGGACTAGCGGTCACAGATACGCAGTATTTT
TRBV28	TRBJ2-7	.	TRBD2	CASIQTSGSYEQYF	TGTGCCAGCATCCAGACTAGCGGGAGCTACGAGCAGTACTTC
TRBV19	TRBJ1-5	few	TRBD1	CASSLDRGRRNQPQHF	TGTGCCAGTAGCCTTGACAGGGGGCGGAGGAATCAGCCCCAGCATTTT
TRBV18	TRBJ2-2	.	.	CASSPPSGELFF	TGTGCCAGCTCACCACCGTCCGGGGAGCTGTTTTTT
TRBV4-1	TRBJ1-1	.	TRBD1	CASSQDTRDRRITEAFF	TGCGCCAGCAGCCAAGATACAAGGGACAGAAGAATCACTGAAGCTTTCTTT
TRBV27	TRBJ2-7	.	.	CASSLSRTGYEQYF	TGTGCCAGCAGTTTATCCCGGACGGGGTACGAGCAGTACTTC
TRBV15	TRBJ1-5	.	.	CATSIIYSNQPQHF	TGTGCCACCAGCATCATTTATAGCAATCAGCCCCAGCATTTT
TRBV27	TRBJ2-7	.	.	CASSEWSYEQYF	TGTGCCAGCAGTGAATGGTCCTACGAGCAGTACTTC
TRBV5-5	TRBJ2-2	.	.	CASSFLDRFANTGELFF	TGTGCCAGCAGCTTCTTAGACAGGTTCGCGAACACCGGGGAGCTGTTTTTT
TRBV27	TRBJ2-2	.	.	CASSFPYTGELFF	TGTGCCAGCAGTTTTCCCTACACCGGGGAGCTGTTTTTT
TRBV6-5	TRBJ1-3	.	TRBD1	CASTQTGAGNTIYF	TGTGCCAGCACCCAGACAGGGGCTGGAAACACCATATATTTT
TRBV4-2	TRBJ1-5	.	TRBD1	CASSLGQRTNQPQHF	TGTGCCAGCAGCCTGGGACAGAGAACCAATCAGCCCCAGCATTTT
TRBV4-1	TRBJ2-7	.	.	CASSPFQGPTQTGQYF	TGCGCCAGCAGCCCCTTCCAGGGACCGACACAAACGGGGCAGTACTTC
TRBV6-5	TRBJ2-7	.	TRBD2	CASSYSLAGNYEQYF	TGTGCCAGCAGTTACTCGCTAGCGGGGAACTACGAGCAGTACTTC
TRBV30	TRBJ2-2	.	TRBD2	CLAGEYTGELFF	TGTCTAGCGGGAGAGTACACCGGGGAGCTGTTTTTT
TRBV10-3	TRBJ2-1	.	.	CAISESPGNEQFF	TGTGCCATCAGTGAGTCTCCAGGCAATGAGCAGTTCTTC
TRBV23-1	TRBJ2-7	.	.	CASSQSRRLGEQYF	TGCGCCAGCAGTCAATCCCGAAGGTTGGGTGAGCAGTACTTC
TRBV7-9	TRBJ1-3	few	.	CASSLDTISSGNTIYF	TGTGCCAGCAGCTTAGACACAATTTCCTCTGGAAACACCATATATTTT
TRBV29-1	TRBJ2-5	.	TRBD2	CSVDRGGETQYF	TGCAGCGTTGATAGGGGAGGGGAGACCCAGTACTTC
TRBV28	TRBJ2-7	.	.	CASSRGPFYEQYF	TGTGCCAGCAGCCGGGGTCCTTTCTACGAGCAGTACTTC
TRBV6-5	TRBJ1-4	.	TRBD1	CASSADRGSEKLFF	TGTGCCAGCAGTGCTGACAGGGGGAGTGAAAAACTGTTTTTT
TRBV2	TRBJ2-5	.	TRBD2	CASSDPASGEQETQYF	TGTGCCAGCAGTGACCCCGCTAGCGGAGAACAAGAGACCCAGTACTTC
TRBV2	TRBJ2-3	.	.	CASSDPTSTDTQYF	TGTGCCAGCAGTGATCCTACTAGCACAGATACGCAGTATTTT
TRBV7-9	TRBJ2-7	.	.	CASSSGSWGLHEQYF	TGTGCCAGCAGCTCCGGATCCTGGGGCCTTCACGAGCAGTACTTC
TRBV13	TRBJ1-1	.	TRBD1	CASSLAGGEAFF	TGTGCCAGCAGCTTAGCAGGGGGTGAAGCTTTCTTT
TRBV10-3	TRBJ2-3	.	TRBD2	CAISGPLAGSTDTQYF	TGTGCCATCAGTGGGCCCCTAGCGGGGAGCACAGATACGCAGTATTTT
TRBV11-2	TRBJ1-1	.	TRBD1	CASSLVIDRANTEAFF	TGTGCCAGCAGCTTAGTGATCGACAGGGCGAACACTGAAGCTTTCTTT
TRBV7-9	TRBJ2-1	.	TRBD2	CASSSTSDSYNEQFF	TGTGCCAGCAGCTCTACTAGCGACTCCTACAATGAGCAGTTCTTC
TRBV29-1	TRBJ2-7	.	TRBD1	CSVIRQGGYEQYF	TGCAGCGTTATTAGACAGGGTGGCTACGAGCAGTACTTC
TRBV7-9	TRBJ2-5	.	.	CASSLGGGLETQYF	TGTGCCAGCAGCTTAGGAGGAGGGTTGGAGACCCAGTACTTC
TRBV4-2	TRBJ1-5	once	.	CASSPQGQGNQPQHF	TGTGCCAGCAGCCCGCAAGGGCAGGGGAATCAGCCCCAGCATTTT
TRBV5-5	TRBJ1-2	.	.	CASSLRTEGYTF	TGTGCCAGCAGCTTAAGGACAGAGGGCTACACCTTC
TRBV6-6	TRBJ2-5	few	.	CASSYHGTKETQYF	TGTGCCAGCAGTTATCACGGGACGAAGGAGACCCAGTACTTC
TRBV14	TRBJ2-7	.	TRBD2	CASSPPVGGGSTYEQYF	TGTGCCAGCAGCCCCCCCGTGGGTGGCGGGAGTACCTACGAGCAGTACTTC
TRBV10-3	TRBJ2-7	.	TRBD1	CAIRATGTGGYEQYF	TGTGCCATCAGGGCGACCGGGACAGGGGGCTACGAGCAGTACTTC
TRBV28	TRBJ1-1	.	.	CASNLLGRSEAFF	TGTGCCAGCAATCTACTGGGCAGGTCTGAGGCTTTCTTT
TRBV18	TRBJ1-1	few	.	CASLLAGDPQPNTEAFF	TGTGCCAGCCTGCTCGCAGGGGATCCCCAGCCGAACACTGAAGCTTTCTTT
TRBV5-5	TRBJ2-1	.	TRBD2	CASSYVSGSSYNEQFF	TGTGCCAGCAGCTATGTCAGCGGGAGCTCCTACAATGAGCAGTTCTTC